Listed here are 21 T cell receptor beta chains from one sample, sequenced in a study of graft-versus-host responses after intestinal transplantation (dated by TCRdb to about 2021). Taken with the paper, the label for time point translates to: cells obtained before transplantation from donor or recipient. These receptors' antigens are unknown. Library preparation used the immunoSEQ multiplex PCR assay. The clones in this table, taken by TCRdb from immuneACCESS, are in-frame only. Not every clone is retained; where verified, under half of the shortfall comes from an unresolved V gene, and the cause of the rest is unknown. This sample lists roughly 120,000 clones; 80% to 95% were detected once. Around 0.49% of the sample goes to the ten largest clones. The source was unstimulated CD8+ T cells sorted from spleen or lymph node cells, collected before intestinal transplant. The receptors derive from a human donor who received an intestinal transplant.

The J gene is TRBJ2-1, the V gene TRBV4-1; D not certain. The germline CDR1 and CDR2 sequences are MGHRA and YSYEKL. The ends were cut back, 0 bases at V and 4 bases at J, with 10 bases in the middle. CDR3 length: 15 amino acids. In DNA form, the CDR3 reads TGCGCCAGCAGCCAAGATCCCGACGGATACAATGAGCAGTTCTTC. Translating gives CASSQDPDGYNEQFF.

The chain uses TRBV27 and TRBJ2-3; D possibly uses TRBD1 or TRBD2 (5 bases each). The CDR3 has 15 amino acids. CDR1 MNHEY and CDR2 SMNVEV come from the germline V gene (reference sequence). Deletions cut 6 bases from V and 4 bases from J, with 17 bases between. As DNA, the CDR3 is TGTGCCAGCAGGGCCGGGACCCTTCTTCCAGATACGCAGTATTTT. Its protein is CASRAGTLLPDTQYF.

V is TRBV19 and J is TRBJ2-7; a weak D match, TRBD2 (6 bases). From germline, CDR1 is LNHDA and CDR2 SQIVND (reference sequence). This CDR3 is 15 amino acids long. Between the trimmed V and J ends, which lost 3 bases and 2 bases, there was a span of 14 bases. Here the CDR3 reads CASSITASATYEQYF. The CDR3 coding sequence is TGTGCCAGTAGTATCACGGCTAGCGCAACCTACGAGCAGTACTTC.

The CDR3 bases are TGTGCCAGCAGCGTGTCAATTATGAACACTGAAGCTTTCTTT. It encodes CASSVSIMNTEAFF. The chain links TRBV9 to TRBJ1-1, with unresolved D. The CDR3 length is 14 residues. Trimming removed 2 bases from V and 0 bases from J, with 8 bases in between. Looked up from germline, CDR1 is SGDLS and CDR2 is YYNGEE.

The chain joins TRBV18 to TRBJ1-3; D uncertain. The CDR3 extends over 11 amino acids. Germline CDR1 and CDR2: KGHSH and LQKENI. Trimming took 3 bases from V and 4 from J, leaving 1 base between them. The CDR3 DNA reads TGTGCCAGCTCACCCGGAAACACCATATATTTT. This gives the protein CASSPGNTIYF. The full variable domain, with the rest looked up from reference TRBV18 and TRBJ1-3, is NAGVMQNPRHLVRRRGQEARLRCSPMKGHSHVYWYRQLPEEGLKFMVYLQKENIIDESGMPKERFSAEFPKEGPSILRIQQVVRGDSAAYFCASSPGNTIYFGEGSWLTVV.

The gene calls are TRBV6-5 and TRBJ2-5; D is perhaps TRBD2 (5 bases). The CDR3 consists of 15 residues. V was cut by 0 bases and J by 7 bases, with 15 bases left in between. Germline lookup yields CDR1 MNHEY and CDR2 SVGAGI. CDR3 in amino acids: CASSYSMRAEGTQYF. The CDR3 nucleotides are TGTGCCAGCAGTTACTCGATGCGGGCCGAAGGGACCCAGTACTTC.

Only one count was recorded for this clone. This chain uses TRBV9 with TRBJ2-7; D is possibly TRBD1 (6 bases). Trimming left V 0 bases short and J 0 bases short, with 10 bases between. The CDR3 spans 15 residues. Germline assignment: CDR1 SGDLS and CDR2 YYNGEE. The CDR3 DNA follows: TGTGCCAGCAGCGTAGTCGACAGGCCCTCCTACGAGCAGTACTTC. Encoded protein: CASSVVDRPSYEQYF.

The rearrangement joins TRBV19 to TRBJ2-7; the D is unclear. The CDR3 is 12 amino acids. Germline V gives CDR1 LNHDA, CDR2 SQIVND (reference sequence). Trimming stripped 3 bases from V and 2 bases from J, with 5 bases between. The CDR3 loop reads CASSMDAYEQYF. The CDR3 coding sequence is TGTGCCAGTAGTATGGACGCCTACGAGCAGTACTTC.

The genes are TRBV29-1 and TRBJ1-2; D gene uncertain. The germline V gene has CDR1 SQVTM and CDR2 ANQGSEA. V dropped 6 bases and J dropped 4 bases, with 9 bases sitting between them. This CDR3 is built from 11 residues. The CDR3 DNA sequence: TGCAGCGTCGACACAGTCTATGGCTACACCTTC. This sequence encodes CSVDTVYGYTF.

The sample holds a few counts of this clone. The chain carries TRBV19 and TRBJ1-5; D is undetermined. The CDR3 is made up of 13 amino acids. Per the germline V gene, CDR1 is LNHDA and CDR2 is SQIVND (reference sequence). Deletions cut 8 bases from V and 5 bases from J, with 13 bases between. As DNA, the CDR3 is TGTGCCAGTGACACCCCTGGGGATCAGCCCCAGCATTTT. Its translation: CASDTPGDQPQHF.

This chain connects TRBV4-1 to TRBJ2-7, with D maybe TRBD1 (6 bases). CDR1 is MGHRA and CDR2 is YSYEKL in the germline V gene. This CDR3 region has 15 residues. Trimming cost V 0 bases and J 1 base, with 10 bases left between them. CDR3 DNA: TGCGCCAGCAGCCAAGATGGGGGCTCGTCCTACGAGCAGTACTTC. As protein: CASSQDGGSSYEQYF.

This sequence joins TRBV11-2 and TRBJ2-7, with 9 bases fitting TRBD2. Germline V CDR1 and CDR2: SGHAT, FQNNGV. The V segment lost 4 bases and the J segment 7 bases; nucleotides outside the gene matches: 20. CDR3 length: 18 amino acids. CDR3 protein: CASSSWGGLAETGAEQYF. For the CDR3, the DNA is TGTGCCAGCAGCTCGTGGGGGGGACTAGCTGAGACGGGCGCTGAGCAGTACTTC.

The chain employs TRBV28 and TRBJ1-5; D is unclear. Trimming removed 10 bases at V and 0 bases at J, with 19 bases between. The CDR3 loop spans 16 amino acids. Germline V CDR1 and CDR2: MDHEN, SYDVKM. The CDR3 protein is CATESSRGYSNQPQHF. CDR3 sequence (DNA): TGTGCCACCGAATCTTCAAGAGGGTATAGCAATCAGCCCCAGCATTTT.

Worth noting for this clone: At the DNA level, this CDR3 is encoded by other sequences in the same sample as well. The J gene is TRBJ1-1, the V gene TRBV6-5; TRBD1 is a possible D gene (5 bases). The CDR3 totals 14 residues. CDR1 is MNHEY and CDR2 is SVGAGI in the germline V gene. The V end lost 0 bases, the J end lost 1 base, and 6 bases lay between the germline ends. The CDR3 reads CASSYSGGNTEAFF. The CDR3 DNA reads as TGTGCCAGCAGTTACTCGGGGGGGAACACTGAAGCTTTCTTT.

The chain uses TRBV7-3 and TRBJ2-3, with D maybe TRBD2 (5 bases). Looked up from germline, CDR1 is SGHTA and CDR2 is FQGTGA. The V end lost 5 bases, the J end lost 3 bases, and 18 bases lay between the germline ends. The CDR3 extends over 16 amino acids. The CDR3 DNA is TGTGCCAGCAGCCCTTCGGGCATCGAGGGAACAGATACGCAGTATTTT. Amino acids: CASSPSGIEGTDTQYF.

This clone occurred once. CDR3 protein: CASSHPGISQGDSYEQYF. Written as DNA, the CDR3 is TGTGCCAGCAGCCACCCTGGAATCTCACAGGGGGACTCCTACGAGCAGTACTTC. The chain has TRBV7-9 and TRBJ2-7, with TRBD1 identical over 8 bases. V shed 5 bases and J 0 bases; nucleotides not matched to a gene: 15. The CDR3 has 18 amino acids. Germline CDR1 reads SEHNR; CDR2 reads FQNEAQ (reference sequence).

CDR3 sequence: CASSLIRDREVEETQYF. The CDR3 DNA sequence: TGTGCCAGCAGCTTAATCCGGGACAGGGAGGTAGAAGAGACCCAGTACTTC. The V call is TRBV7-8, the J call TRBJ2-5; 9 positions match TRBD1. V trimming: 2 bases; J trimming: 3 bases; junction bases outside the gene matches: 10. This CDR3 is 17 amino acids long. CDR1 SGHVS and CDR2 FQNEAQ come from the germline V gene. The full variable domain, completed using reference TRBV7-8 and TRBJ2-5, is GAGVSQSPRYKVAKRGQDVALRCDPISGHVSLFWYQQALGQGPEFLTYFQNEAQLDKSGLPSDRFFAERPEGSVSTLKIQRTQQEDSAVYLCASSLIRDREVEETQYFGPGTRLLVL.

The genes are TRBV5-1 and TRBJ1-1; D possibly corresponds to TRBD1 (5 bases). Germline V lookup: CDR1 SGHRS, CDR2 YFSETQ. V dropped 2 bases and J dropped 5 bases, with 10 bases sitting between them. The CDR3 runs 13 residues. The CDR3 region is CASSLSGGTEAFF. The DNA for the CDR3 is TGCGCCAGCAGCTTATCTGGGGGAACTGAAGCTTTCTTT.

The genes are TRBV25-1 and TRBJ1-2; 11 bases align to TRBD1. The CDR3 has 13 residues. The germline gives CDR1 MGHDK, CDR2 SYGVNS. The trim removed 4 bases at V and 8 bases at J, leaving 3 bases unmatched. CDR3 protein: CASSGTGGSGYTF. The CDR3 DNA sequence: TGTGCCAGCAGTGGGACAGGGGGCTCGGGCTACACCTTC.

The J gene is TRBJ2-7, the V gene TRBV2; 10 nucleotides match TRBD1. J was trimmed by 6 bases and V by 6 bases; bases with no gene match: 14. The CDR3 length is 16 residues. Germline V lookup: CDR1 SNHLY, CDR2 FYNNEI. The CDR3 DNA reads TGTGCCAGCAGAGGCTACCGGGACAGGGGTACCTCCGAGCAGTACTTC. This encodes CASRGYRDRGTSEQYF.

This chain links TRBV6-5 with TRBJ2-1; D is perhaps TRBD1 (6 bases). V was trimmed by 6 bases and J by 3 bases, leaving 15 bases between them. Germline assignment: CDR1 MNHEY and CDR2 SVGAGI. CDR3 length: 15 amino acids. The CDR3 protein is CASSFQGMGYNEQFF. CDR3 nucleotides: TGTGCCAGCAGCTTCCAGGGGATGGGCTACAATGAGCAGTTCTTC.